This T cell receptor (beta chain) was identified during a study of shared clonotypes between healthy human individuals. Study-level results: It was expected that sequencing depth would affect clonotype sharing among donors. Naive subsets generally had larger estimated richness than memory subsets. The sole specimen, blood, was sampled, and tissue repertoires likely differ.

This CDR3 has 15 residues. The germline V gene encodes CDR1 PRHDT and CDR2 FYEKMQ (reference sequence). Trimming stripped 5 bases from V and 0 bases from J, with 13 bases between. A remark on this clone: The antigen is not known.

CD45RO negativity and positive selection for CCR7 defined naive CD8 cells, a population that excluded terminally differentiated effector memory CD45RA+ cells. Each replicate PCR on the sorted subsets used around 200 ng DNA (around 30,000 T cell genomes). Libraries were prepared by immunoSEQ multiplex PCR; TCRdb keeps only in-frame clonotypes and omits some of them. The top ten clones hold approximately 1.7% of a sample with around 1,900,000 clones, roughly 95% of them seen once. The sample taken for sequencing was naive CD8+ T cells from PBMCs. The gene calls are TRBV13 and TRBJ1-1, with a weak D call TRBD1 (5 bases). This sequence was found in a man younger than 35 in good health. Some clones in this sample may be carry-over from other donors' samples. CDR3 residues: CASSLLGPLNTEAFF. For the CDR3, the DNA is TGTGCCAGCAGCCTACTGGGACCCCTGAACACTGAAGCTTTCTTT.